Listed below are T cell receptor beta chains from one sample, sequenced in a study of T cells in Graves' hyperthyroidism and ophthalmopathy. Using its own MiXCR run on the multiplex PCR reads, TCRdb lists one record per CDR3 protein. The table includes approximately 430,000 distinct CDR3 sequences, approximately 15% detected once. The sequenced material came from blood. The source of these receptors is a man younger than 30 with Graves' ophthalmopathy. Each CDR3 is given with its conserved first and last residue. The D gene is left open where the match is weak. Clone sizes are given selectively: once, few, many, or a class where the clone is expanded.

CDR3aa	CDR3nt	d_gene	abundance	v_gene	j_gene	len
CASSQDLQGPYEQYF	TGCGCCAGCAGCCAAGATCTACAGGGCCCCTACGAGCAGTACTTC	.	few	TRBV4-1	TRBJ2-7	15
CASSSEKTSLNEQFF	TGTGCCAGTAGTAGCGAAAAGACTAGCTTGAATGAGCAGTTCTTC	TRBD2	few	TRBV19	TRBJ2-1	15
CASSLAWQGAMVAYEQYF	TGTGCCAGCAGCTTAGCGTGGCAGGGGGCTATGGTCGCCTACGAGCAGTACTTC	TRBD1	many	TRBV7-8	TRBJ2-7	18
CASSRDRTTKNIQYF	TGTGCCAGCAGCCGGGATCGGACTACAAAAAACATTCAGTACTTC	.	many	TRBV3-1	TRBJ2-4	15
CASSLVGGGEKLFF	TGTGCCAGCAGTTTAGTTGGTGGTGGTGAAAAACTGTTTTTT	.	many	TRBV12-3/TRBV12-4	TRBJ1-4	14
CASSLWGAGDQETQYF	TGTGCCAGCAGTTTATGGGGAGCGGGGGACCAAGAGACCCAGTACTTC	TRBD2	many	TRBV12-3/TRBV12-4	TRBJ2-5	16
CASSYQAEAFF	TGTGCCAGCAGTTACCAGGCTGAAGCTTTCTTT	.	many	TRBV6-5	TRBJ1-1	11
CSAQAVGGETQYF	TGCAGCGCCCAGGCAGTGGGGGGAGAGACCCAGTACTTC	.	many	TRBV29-1	TRBJ2-5	13
CASRETSGKNHNEQFF	TGTGCCAGCAGGGAGACTAGCGGAAAAAATCACAATGAGCAGTTCTTC	TRBD2	many	TRBV2	TRBJ2-1	16
CSGGAGAGEAFF	TGCAGTGGAGGGGCAGGGGCCGGTGAAGCTTTCTTT	.	many	TRBV20-1	TRBJ1-1	12
CASTSGGAKNEQFF	TGTGCCAGCACTAGCGGGGGGGCGAAGAATGAGCAGTTCTTC	TRBD2	medium-sized	TRBV27	TRBJ2-1	14
CAWNGADTQYF	TGTGCCTGGAATGGGGCAGATACGCAGTATTTT	.	few	TRBV30	TRBJ2-3	11
CASSLPGLAFEQFF	TGTGCCAGCAGCCTACCTGGGCTAGCGTTTGAGCAGTTCTTC	.	many	TRBV11-2	TRBJ2-1	14
CASSTRQGYYNEQFF	TGTGCCAGCAGTACCCGACAGGGATATTACAATGAGCAGTTCTTC	TRBD1	many	TRBV27	TRBJ2-1	15
CASSSPLDRVDSPLHF	TGTGCCAGCAGCTCCCCCCTGGACAGGGTTGATTCACCCCTCCACTTT	TRBD1	.	TRBV3-1	TRBJ1-6	16
CSVEAGTLYSGNTIYF	TGCAGCGTTGAAGCTGGGACATTGTACTCTGGAAACACCATATATTTT	.	many	TRBV29-1	TRBJ1-3	16
CASSPAQGPTNEKLFF	TGTGCCAGCAGCCCGGCACAGGGACCAACTAATGAAAAACTGTTTTTT	.	many	TRBV7-9	TRBJ1-4	16
CASSWGGAPSDTQYF	TGTGCCAGCAGTTGGGGTGGGGCACCCTCAGATACGCAGTATTTT	.	.	TRBV6-5	TRBJ2-3	15
CASSAREAPLTDTQYF	TGTGCCAGCAGCGCCCGGGAGGCACCTCTCACAGATACGCAGTATTTT	TRBD2	many	TRBV7-9	TRBJ2-3	16
CASTTKLFTEAFF	TGTGCCAGCACCACAAAGCTTTTTACTGAAGCTTTCTTT	.	few	TRBV6-1	TRBJ1-1	13
CASSQEDVGNQPQHF	TGCGCCAGCAGCCAAGAAGACGTAGGCAATCAGCCCCAGCATTTT	.	many	TRBV4-1	TRBJ1-5	15
CSVERLAGEGTDTQYF	TGCAGCGTTGAAAGACTCGCGGGAGAGGGCACAGATACGCAGTATTTT	TRBD2	.	TRBV29-1	TRBJ2-3	16
CAWKGPPETQYF	TGTGCCTGGAAGGGACCACCGGAGACCCAGTACTTC	.	many	TRBV30	TRBJ2-5	12
CASSLLANEKLFF	TGTGCCAGCAGTTTACTAGCTAATGAAAAACTGTTTTTT	.	many	TRBV12-3/TRBV12-4	TRBJ1-4	13
CASWNRGGGAGGELFF	TGTGCCAGCTGGAACAGGGGCGGGGGGGCCGGCGGGGAGCTGTTTTTT	TRBD2	.	TRBV2	TRBJ2-2	16
CASRPSYDQETQYF	TGTGCCAGCCGCCCGTCGTACGACCAAGAGACCCAGTACTTC	.	many	TRBV27	TRBJ2-5	14
CASSLGETEQFF	TGTGCCAGCAGCTTAGGGGAAACTGAGCAGTTCTTC	.	many	TRBV7-9	TRBJ2-1	12
CASSLLGLAGMQEQFF	TGTGCCAGCAGCTTATTAGGGCTAGCGGGAATGCAGGAGCAGTTCTTC	TRBD2	many	TRBV7-9	TRBJ2-1	16
CATSGDGTDTQYF	TGTGCCACCAGTGGGGACGGCACAGATACGCAGTATTTT	.	few	TRBV15	TRBJ2-3	13
CASSLGENNEQFF	TGTGCCAGCAGCTTAGGGGAAAACAATGAGCAGTTCTTC	.	many	TRBV7-8	TRBJ2-1	13
CASSQPHADRGAFF	TGTGCCAGCAGCCAACCCCATGCCGACAGGGGAGCTTTCTTT	TRBD1	many	TRBV3-1	TRBJ1-1	14
CASSYPQGASGNTIYF	TGTGCCAGCAGTTACCCACAGGGGGCTTCTGGAAACACCATATATTTT	TRBD1	many	TRBV6-6	TRBJ1-3	16
CASSDIAGTRYEQYF	TGCGCCAGCAGTGATATCGCGGGGACCAGATACGAGCAGTACTTC	.	many	TRBV10-2	TRBJ2-7	15
CASSVADSLQETQYF	TGTGCCAGCAGCGTAGCTGATTCGTTACAAGAGACCCAGTACTTC	.	many	TRBV9	TRBJ2-5	15
CASSATSGGYTDTQYF	TGTGCCAGCAGTGCCACTAGCGGGGGGTACACAGATACGCAGTATTTT	TRBD2	many	TRBV27	TRBJ2-3	16
CSARDLGSSGGGSYNEQFF	TGCAGTGCTAGAGATCTGGGTTCTAGCGGGGGGGGCTCCTACAATGAGCAGTTCTTC	TRBD2	once	TRBV20-1	TRBJ2-1	19
CATSRDRVLYTF	TGTGCCACATCCCGGGACAGGGTCCTCTACACCTTC	TRBD1	few	TRBV6-1	TRBJ1-2	12
CASSETPRDTEAFF	TGTGCCAGCAGTGAGACCCCGAGGGACACTGAAGCTTTCTTT	.	many	TRBV6-2/TRBV6-3	TRBJ1-1	14
CASSFGTGGLQFF	TGTGCCAGCAGCTTTGGGACAGGGGGCTTGCAGTTCTTC	TRBD1	many	TRBV7-3	TRBJ2-1	13